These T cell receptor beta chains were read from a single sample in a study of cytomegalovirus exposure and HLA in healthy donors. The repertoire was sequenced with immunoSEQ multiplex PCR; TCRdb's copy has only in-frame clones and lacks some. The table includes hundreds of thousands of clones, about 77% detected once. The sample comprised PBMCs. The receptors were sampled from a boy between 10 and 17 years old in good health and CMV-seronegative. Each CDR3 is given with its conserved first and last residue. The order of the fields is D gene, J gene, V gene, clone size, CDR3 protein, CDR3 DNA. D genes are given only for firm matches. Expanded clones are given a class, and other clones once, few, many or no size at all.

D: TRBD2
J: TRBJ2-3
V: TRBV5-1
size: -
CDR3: CASSLPSGASTDTQYF
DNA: TGCGCCAGCAGCTTGCCTAGCGGGGCTAGCACAGATACGCAGTATTTT

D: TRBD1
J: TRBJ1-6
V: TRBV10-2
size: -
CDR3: CASSEQRPGQGAYNSPLHF
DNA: TGCGCCAGCAGTGAGCAACGACCGGGACAGGGGGCCTATAATTCACCCCTCCACTTT

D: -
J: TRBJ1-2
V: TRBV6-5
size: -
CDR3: CASSYPGNRVGYTF
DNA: TGTGCCAGCAGTTACCCCGGTAACAGGGTTGGCTACACCTTC

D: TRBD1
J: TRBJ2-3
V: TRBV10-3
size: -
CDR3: CAISQPGTGGPQPDTQYF
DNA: TGTGCCATCAGTCAACCCGGGACAGGAGGTCCACAACCAGATACGCAGTATTTT

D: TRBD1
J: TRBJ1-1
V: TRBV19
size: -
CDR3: CASSISGTGALLDTEAFF
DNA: TGTGCCAGTAGTATATCCGGGACAGGGGCGTTGTTGGACACTGAAGCTTTCTTT

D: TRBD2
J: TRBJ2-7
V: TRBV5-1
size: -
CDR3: CASSLRLPAGGHEQYF
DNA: TGCGCCAGCAGCTTGAGACTGCCAGCGGGGGGTCACGAGCAGTACTTC

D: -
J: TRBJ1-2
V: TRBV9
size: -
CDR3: CASSLGGELANYGYTF
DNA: TGTGCCAGCAGCCTAGGGGGGGAATTAGCTAACTATGGCTACACCTTC

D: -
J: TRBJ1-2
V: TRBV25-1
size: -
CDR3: CASSGARPSNGYTF
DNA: TGTGCCAGCAGTGGGGCCAGACCCTCTAATGGCTACACCTTC

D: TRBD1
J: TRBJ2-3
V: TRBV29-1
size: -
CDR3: CSVDIQGVNTQYF
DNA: TGCAGCGTTGATATACAGGGGGTAAATACGCAGTATTTT

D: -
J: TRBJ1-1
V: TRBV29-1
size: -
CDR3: CSVEPRLNTEAFF
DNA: TGCAGCGTTGAGCCCAGGCTGAACACTGAAGCTTTCTTT

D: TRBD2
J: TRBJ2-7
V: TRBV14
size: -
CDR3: CASSPGLAVRYF
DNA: TGTGCCAGCAGCCCGGGACTAGCTGTACGGTACTTC

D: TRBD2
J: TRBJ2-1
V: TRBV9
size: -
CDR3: CASSNSPTSGAYNEQFF
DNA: TGTGCCAGCAGCAACAGCCCGACTAGCGGGGCCTACAATGAGCAGTTCTTC

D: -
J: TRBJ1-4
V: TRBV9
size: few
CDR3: CASSVNPTAEVTGPVEKLFF
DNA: TGTGCCAGCAGCGTTAACCCGACGGCCGAGGTTACAGGGCCTGTCGAAAAACTGTTTTTT

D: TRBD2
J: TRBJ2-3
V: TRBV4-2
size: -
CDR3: CASSRGGLDVTDTQYF
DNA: TGTGCCAGCAGTAGGGGGGGACTAGACGTTACAGATACGCAGTATTTT

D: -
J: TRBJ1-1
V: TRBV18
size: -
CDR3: CASSPSAGSEAFF
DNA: TGTGCCAGCTCACCATCGGCAGGGTCTGAAGCTTTCTTT

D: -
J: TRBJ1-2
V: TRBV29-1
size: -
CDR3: CSVADRRNSYGYTF
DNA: TGCAGCGTGGCGGACAGACGGAATAGCTATGGCTACACCTTC

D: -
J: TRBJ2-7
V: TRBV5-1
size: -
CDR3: CASSTLTGIDEQYF
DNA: TGCGCCAGCAGCACACTAACAGGGATCGACGAGCAGTACTTC

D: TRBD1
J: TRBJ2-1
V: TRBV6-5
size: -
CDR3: CASSLGQTSYNEQFF
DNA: TGTGCCAGCAGTTTGGGACAGACATCTTACAATGAGCAGTTCTTC

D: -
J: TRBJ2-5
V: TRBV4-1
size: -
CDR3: CATSQRTVQETQYF
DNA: TGCGCCACGAGTCAGAGGACAGTCCAAGAGACCCAGTACTTC

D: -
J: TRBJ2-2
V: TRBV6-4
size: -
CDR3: CASSVELARELFF
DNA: TGTGCCAGCAGTGTGGAACTAGCCAGGGAGCTGTTTTTT

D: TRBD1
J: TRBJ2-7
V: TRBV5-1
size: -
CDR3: CASSDRGRAYEQYF
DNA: TGCGCCAGCTCCGACAGGGGTCGCGCCTACGAGCAGTACTTC

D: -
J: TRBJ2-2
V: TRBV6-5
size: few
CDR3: CASRAGGGELFF
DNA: TGTGCCAGCAGGGCAGGAGGCGGGGAGCTGTTTTTT

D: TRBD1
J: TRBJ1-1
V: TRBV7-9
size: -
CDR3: CASSSGQGWRRAFF
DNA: TGTGCCAGCAGCTCCGGACAGGGGTGGCGTAGAGCTTTCTTT

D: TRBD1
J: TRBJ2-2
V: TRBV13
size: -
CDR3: CASRRDRAAGELFF
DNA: TGTGCCAGCAGACGGGACAGGGCGGCCGGGGAGCTGTTTTTT

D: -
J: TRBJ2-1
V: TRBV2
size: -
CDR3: CASSEETDYNEQFF
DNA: TGTGCCAGCAGTGAAGAGACAGACTACAATGAGCAGTTCTTC

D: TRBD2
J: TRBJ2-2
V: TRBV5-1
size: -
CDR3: CASSLGLAGGFTGELFF
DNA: TGCGCCAGCAGCTTAGGACTAGCGGGAGGCTTCACCGGGGAGCTGTTTTTT

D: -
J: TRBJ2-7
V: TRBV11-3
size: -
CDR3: CASRIAGYEQYF
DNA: TGTGCCAGCAGGATCGCGGGATACGAGCAGTACTTC

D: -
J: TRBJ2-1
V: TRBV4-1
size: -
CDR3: CASSHAPVVVLARSYNEQFF
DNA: TGCGCCAGCAGCCACGCCCCTGTGGTTGTTCTAGCGAGATCCTACAATGAGCAGTTCTTC

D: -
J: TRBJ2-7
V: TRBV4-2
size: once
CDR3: CASSLGPLEQYF
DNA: TGTGCCAGCAGCTTGGGGCCTCTCGAGCAGTACTTC

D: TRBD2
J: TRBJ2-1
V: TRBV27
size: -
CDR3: CASSFSGAGGYEQFF
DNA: TGTGCCAGCAGTTTTTCTGGCGCGGGAGGATATGAGCAGTTCTTC

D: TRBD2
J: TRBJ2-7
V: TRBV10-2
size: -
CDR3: CASSGRLAGGGEQYF
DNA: TGCGCCAGCAGTGGGAGACTAGCGGGAGGTGGCGAGCAGTACTTC

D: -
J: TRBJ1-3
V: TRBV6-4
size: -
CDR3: CASSRQDFAGNTIYF
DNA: TGTGCCAGCAGTCGACAGGACTTTGCTGGAAACACCATATATTTT

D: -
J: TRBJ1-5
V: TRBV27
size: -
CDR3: CASSLSPNQPQHF
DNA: TGTGCCAGCAGTTTATCCCCAAATCAGCCCCAGCATTTT

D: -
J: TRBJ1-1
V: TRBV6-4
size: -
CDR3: CASSDRAAAEAFF
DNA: TGTGCCAGCAGTGATAGAGCTGCCGCTGAAGCTTTCTTT

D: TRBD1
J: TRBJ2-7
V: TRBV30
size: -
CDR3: CACNPPGQGPYEQYF
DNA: TGTGCCTGTAACCCTCCGGGACAGGGCCCCTACGAGCAGTACTTC

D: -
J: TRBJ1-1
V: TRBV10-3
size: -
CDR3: CAIRGTGQLNTEAFF
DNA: TGTGCCATCAGGGGCACTGGACAGCTGAACACTGAAGCTTTCTTT

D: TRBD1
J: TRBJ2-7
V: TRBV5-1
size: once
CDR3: CASSLRGGGYEQYF
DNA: TGCGCCAGCAGCTTGAGAGGGGGCGGCTACGAGCAGTACTTC

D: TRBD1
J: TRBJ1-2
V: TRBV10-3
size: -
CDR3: CAINGQDYYGYTF
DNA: TGTGCCATCAATGGACAGGATTACTATGGCTACACCTTC

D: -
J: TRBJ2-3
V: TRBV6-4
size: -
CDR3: CASSDSKRSTDTQYF
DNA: TGTGCCAGCAGTGACTCGAAGCGTAGCACAGATACGCAGTATTTT

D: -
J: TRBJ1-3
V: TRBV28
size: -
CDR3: CASSPGGHSGNTIYF
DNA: TGTGCCAGCAGCCCGGGCGGGCACTCTGGAAACACCATATATTTT

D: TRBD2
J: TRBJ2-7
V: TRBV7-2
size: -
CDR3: CASSWRIGTSEYEQYF
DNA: TGTGCCAGCAGCTGGCGAATCGGGACTAGCGAGTACGAGCAGTACTTC

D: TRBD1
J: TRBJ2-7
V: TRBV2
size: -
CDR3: CASSEGQSYYEQYF
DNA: TGTGCCAGCAGTGAGGGACAGTCTTACTACGAGCAGTACTTC

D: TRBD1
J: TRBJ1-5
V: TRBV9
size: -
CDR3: CASSVTGGARQPQHF
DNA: TGTGCCAGCAGCGTTACAGGGGGCGCAAGACAGCCCCAGCATTTT

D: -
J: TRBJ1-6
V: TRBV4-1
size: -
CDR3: CASSQEAGNSPLHF
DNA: TGCGCCAGCAGCCAAGAGGCGGGTAATTCACCCCTCCACTTT

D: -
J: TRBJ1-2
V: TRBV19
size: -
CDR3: CASSISGLDYGYTF
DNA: TGTGCCAGTAGTATTTCCGGGTTGGACTATGGCTACACCTTC

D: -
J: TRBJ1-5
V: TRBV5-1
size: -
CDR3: CASSLEGRGSNQPQHF
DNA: TGCGCCAGCAGCTTGGAGGGTAGGGGCAGCAATCAGCCCCAGCATTTT

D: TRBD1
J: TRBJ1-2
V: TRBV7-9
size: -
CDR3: CASSQGQGGGYTF
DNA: TGTGCCAGCAGCCAGGGACAGGGTGGGGGCTACACCTTC

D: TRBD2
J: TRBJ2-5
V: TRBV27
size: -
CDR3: CASSLNNGGGTQYF
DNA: TGTGCCAGCAGTTTAAACAACGGGGGGGGGACCCAGTACTTC

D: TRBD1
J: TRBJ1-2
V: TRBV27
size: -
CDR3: CASSLSYGDRGQGYTF
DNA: TGTGCCAGCAGCCTTTCATATGGGGACAGGGGGCAAGGCTACACCTTC

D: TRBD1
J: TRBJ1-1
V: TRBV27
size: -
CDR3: CASRTWTGAGKNTEAFF
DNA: TGTGCCAGCAGAACCTGGACAGGCGCGGGGAAGAACACTGAAGCTTTCTTT

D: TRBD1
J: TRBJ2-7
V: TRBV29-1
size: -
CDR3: CSVRTGESYEQYF
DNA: TGCAGCGTCCGGACAGGGGAGTCCTACGAGCAGTACTTC

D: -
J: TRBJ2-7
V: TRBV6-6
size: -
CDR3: CASSYTGSSYEQYF
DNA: TGTGCCAGCAGTTACACGGGGAGCTCCTACGAGCAATACTTC